Below, 13 T cell receptor beta chains from the same sample are listed, as sequenced in a study of identical twins. TCRdb re-called the 5' RACE reads with MiXCR, one entry per CDR3 protein. Among hundreds of thousands of distinct CDR3 sequences listed, 6% to 6.5% were seen once. The sequenced material came from naive T cells sorted from blood. The receptors stem from a man aged 18 to 30 in good health.

The table lists this clonotype with many counts. V and J are TRBV20-1 and TRBJ1-5; 9 bases line up with TRBD1. Germline values: CDR1 DFQATT, CDR2 SNEGSKA (reference sequence). The CDR3 contains 14 residues. The J segment lost 6 bases and the V segment lost 3 bases, leaving 6 bases of the junction unmatched. The CDR3 here is CSARAGTGSQPQHF. CDR3 nucleotides: TGCAGTGCTAGGGCTGGGACAGGGAGTCAGCCCCAGCATTTT.

At least ten counts were recorded for this clonotype. The V call is TRBV29-1, the J call TRBJ1-5; maybe TRBD1 (6 bases). Germline-derived CDR1 and CDR2 are SQVTM and ANQGSEA. This CDR3 has 13 amino acids. Trimming cost V 4 bases and J 6 bases, with 13 bases left between them. The CDR3 bases are TGCAGCGTTGTACGACAGGTGACTCAGCCCCAGCATTTT. It encodes CSVVRQVTQPQHF.

Points on this clonotype: This CDR3 fails to terminate in the conserved phenylalanine or tryptophan, so it likely reflects a read error. The chain links TRBV20-1 to TRBJ2-4; 7 positions match TRBD1. This CDR3 has 17 residues. The V gene end was trimmed by 5 bases and the J gene end by 0 bases; junction bases not matched to a gene: 13. Germline V gene sequence: CDR1 DFQATT, CDR2 SNEGSKA (reference sequence). The CDR3 reads CSAVIPGQTLAKNIQYI. In DNA, the CDR3 is TGCAGTGCTGTTATCCCGGGACAGACCTTAGCCAAAAACATTCAGTACATC.

This clonotype was picked up a small number of times. The rearrangement links TRBV4-3 to TRBJ2-7; 11 bases match TRBD1. Germline V gives CDR1 LGHNA, CDR2 YSLEER. After removal of 0 bases from V and 6 bases from J, the junction contained 4 bases not matched to a gene. The CDR3 consists of 15 residues. The CDR3 nucleotides are TGCGCCAGCAGCCAAGACCGGACAGGGGGCGCCGAGCAGTACTTC. Its protein product is CASSQDRTGGAEQYF.

This clonotype has just a few counts. The chain employs TRBV5-1 and TRBJ2-7, with TRBD2 matching over 9 bases. The trim removed 3 bases at V and 2 bases at J, leaving 6 bases unmatched. The CDR3 spans 15 residues. Germline loops: CDR1 SGHRS, CDR2 YFSETQ. The CDR3 protein is CASSYSSGTTYEQYF. As DNA, the CDR3 is TGCGCCAGCAGCTACTCTAGCGGGACAACCTACGAGCAGTACTTC.

The chain is built from TRBV20-1 and TRBJ2-1; D not certain. Trimming stripped 6 bases from V and 5 bases from J, with 14 bases between. Per germline, CDR1 DFQATT and CDR2 SNEGSKA (reference sequence). The CDR3 loop spans 13 amino acids. The CDR3 spells CSANGFGDNEQFF. The DNA for the CDR3 is TGCAGTGCGAACGGCTTTGGTGACAATGAGCAGTTCTTC.

This clonotype has ten or more counts. Here the CDR3 DNA reads TGTGCCATCCGGGGCGGGAGGGCCGTTAATGAGCAGTTCTTC. Its translation: CAIRGGRAVNEQFF. V gene TRBV10-3 combines with J gene TRBJ2-1; 9 nucleotides agree with TRBD2. Germline V CDR1 and CDR2: ENHRY, SYGVKD. V lost 8 bases and J lost 7; bases outside the gene matches: 9. The CDR3 spans 14 residues.

This clonotype was seen a handful of times. V and J are TRBV5-1 and TRBJ1-4, with D tentatively TRBD1 (5 bases). CDR1 is SGHRS and CDR2 is YFSETQ in the germline V gene. With 7 bases removed from V and 8 bases from J, the gap between germline ends came to 12 bases. The CDR3 runs to 12 residues. DNA for the CDR3: TGCGCCAGCCATATCCCAGGGGAAAAACTGTTTTTT. Translating gives CASHIPGEKLFF.

Ten or more counts support this clonotype. The chain links TRBV5-1 to TRBJ2-5; 10 bases align to TRBD2. Per the germline V gene, CDR1 is SGHRS and CDR2 is YFSETQ. The CDR3 loop spans 15 amino acids. Trimming cost V 1 base and J 5 bases; bases outside gene matches: 5. CDR3 residues: CASSLRLAGEETQYF. For the CDR3, the DNA is TGCGCCAGCAGCTTGCGGCTAGCGGGAGAGGAGACCCAGTACTTC.

In its sample, this clonotype was seen many times. V gene TRBV6-2 or TRBV6-3 combines with J gene TRBJ1-2; 7 nucleotides line up with TRBD1. Per germline, CDR1 MNHEY and CDR2 SVGEGT. Trimming took 2 bases from V and 4 from J; bases not matched to a gene: 4. The CDR3 is 14 amino acids. Written as DNA, the CDR3 is TGTGCCAGCAGTTACCCGACAGGGAGCTATGGCTACACCTTC. This encodes CASSYPTGSYGYTF.

This clonotype has ten or more counts. The chain recombines TRBV28 with TRBJ2-2, with a weak D call TRBD1 (5 bases). CDR3 length: 16 residues. Per germline, CDR1 MDHEN and CDR2 SYDVKM. Deletions cut 6 bases from V and 6 bases from J, with 20 bases between. The CDR3 reads CASRPLGERGPGELFF. DNA of the CDR3: TGTGCCAGCAGACCGCTAGGGGAAAGGGGTCCCGGGGAGCTGTTTTTT.

This chain connects TRBV5-1 to TRBJ2-7; TRBD1 is a possible D gene (5 bases). Per the germline V gene, CDR1 is SGHRS and CDR2 is YFSETQ. The V end was cut by 0 bases, the J end by 7 bases, with 14 bases between. This CDR3 contains 14 residues. The CDR3 loop reads CASSLALQGREQYF. Here the CDR3 DNA reads TGCGCCAGCAGCTTGGCCCTTCAGGGCCGGGAGCAGTACTTC.

Many counts were recorded for this clonotype. The chain has TRBV12-3 or TRBV12-4 and TRBJ1-4, with no clear D. V was cut by 2 bases and J by 4 bases, with 2 bases left in between. This CDR3 spans 12 amino acids. The CDR3 loop reads CASSLNNEKLFF. Written as DNA, the CDR3 is TGTGCCAGCAGTTTAAATAATGAAAAACTGTTTTTT.